These T cell receptor beta chains were read from a single sample in a study of T cell responses to AZD1222 COVID-19 vaccine. This table comes from immunoSEQ multiplex PCR, and its TCRdb copy is limited to in-frame clones, with some not included. The sample contains about 69,000 clones, 80% of which appear only once. The sequences come from peripheral blood, collected 28 days after the second AZD1222 dose. The receptors originated from an adult who received the AZD1222 COVID-19 vaccine. The CDR3 runs from the conserved cysteine through the conserved F or W. D genes are given only for firm matches. A clone size is listed for some rows: how often the clone was seen (once, few, many), or a class if it is expanded.

j_gene	v_gene	abundance	d_gene	CDR3nt	CDR3aa
TRBJ1-6	TRBV5-1	-	-	TGCGCCAGCAGTATCGGGAGCTCCTATAATTCACCCCTCCACTTT	CASSIGSSYNSPLHF
TRBJ1-2	TRBV6-2/TRBV6-3	-	-	TGTGCCAGCAGTTACTCCGGGAAGACGTTGTATGGCTACACCTTC	CASSYSGKTLYGYTF
TRBJ2-3	TRBV18	few	TRBD1	TGTGCCAGCTCACCACTTAGGACAGGGCCGTCACGCACAGATACGCAGTATTTT	CASSPLRTGPSRTDTQYF
TRBJ1-4	TRBV5-1	-	-	TGCGCCAGCAGCTTATCAGGAACTAATGAAAAACTGTTTTTT	CASSLSGTNEKLFF
TRBJ1-4	TRBV5-5	-	-	TGTGCCAGTACGTCCACTGCAACTAATGAAAAACTGTTTTTT	CASTSTATNEKLFF
TRBJ1-2	TRBV5-5	once	-	TGTGCCAGCAGCTTTGATTGGCAGGGCTATGGCTACACCTTC	CASSFDWQGYGYTF
TRBJ2-3	TRBV9	-	TRBD1	TGTGCCAGCAGCGTAGTCGGACAGGGGACAGATACGCAGTATTTT	CASSVVGQGTDTQYF
TRBJ1-4	TRBV11-1	-	-	TGTGCCAGCAGCTTAGACAGGGACGGTGAAAAACTGTTTTTT	CASSLDRDGEKLFF
TRBJ2-1	TRBV4-1	-	-	TGCGCCAGCAGCCCAAGACGGGGCAATGAGCAGTTCTTC	CASSPRRGNEQFF
TRBJ2-3	TRBV28	-	-	TGTGCCATCAAGGACCCAGATACGCAGTATTTT	CAIKDPDTQYF
TRBJ2-1	TRBV23-1	-	TRBD2	TGCGCCAGCAGTCCAGCGAAAACTCTAGCGGGGGGGCTAGGTAACTGGTGCGATGAGCAGTTCTTC	CASSPAKTLAGGLGNWCDEQFF
TRBJ2-5	TRBV7-9	-	TRBD1	TGTGCCAGCAGCACAAGGGACAGGGTAGAGACCCAGTACTTC	CASSTRDRVETQYF
TRBJ2-6	TRBV7-9	few	-	TGTGCCAGCAGCCTAGTCAGGGGTCTACTTTCTGGGGCCAACGTCCTGACTTTC	CASSLVRGLLSGANVLTF
TRBJ2-2	TRBV2	-	-	TGTGCCAGCAGCGTAGGGACGGTGAACACCGGGGAGCTGTTTTTT	CASSVGTVNTGELFF
TRBJ2-3	TRBV5-1	-	TRBD2	TGCGCCAGCATAGCGGGCTCAAGCACAGATACGCAGTATTTT	CASIAGSSTDTQYF
TRBJ2-1	TRBV5-1	once	-	TGCGCCAGCAGCTTGGGGGCCAGCAATGAGCAGTTCTTC	CASSLGASNEQFF
TRBJ1-6	TRBV10-3	many	TRBD1	TGTGCCATCAGGGGACAGGGTGAATCACCCCTCCACTTT	CAIRGQGESPLHF
TRBJ1-4	TRBV20-1	once	TRBD1	TGCAGTGCCCGCCGGGACAGGGCGGTGTTTTTT	CSARRDRAVFF
TRBJ1-2	TRBV5-4	-	-	TGTGCCAGCAGCTTGGGGACCGGGGTAAGGGGCTATGGCTACACCTTC	CASSLGTGVRGYGYTF
TRBJ1-3	TRBV7-8	-	-	TGTGCCAGCAGCGCTGAGACCATATATTTT	CASSAETIYF
TRBJ1-4	TRBV4-3	-	TRBD1	TGCGCCAGCAGCCAGTCTCGCAGGGGGGGAAATGAAAAACTGTTTTTT	CASSQSRRGGNEKLFF
TRBJ1-6	TRBV19	-	TRBD1	TGTGCCAGTAGCATAACGGGGACAGGGAGTAATTCACCCCTCCACTTT	CASSITGTGSNSPLHF
TRBJ2-3	TRBV6-4	-	-	TGTGCCAGCAGTCCCCTCTCGGGATATCCAGATACGCAGTATTTT	CASSPLSGYPDTQYF
TRBJ1-2	TRBV6-4	-	-	TGTGCCAGCAACCCACAGGGTTTTAACTATGGCTACACCTTC	CASNPQGFNYGYTF
TRBJ1-2	TRBV12-3/TRBV12-4	-	-	TGTGCCAGCAGCCTCAGGGGACTCTATGGCTACACCTTC	CASSLRGLYGYTF
TRBJ1-2	TRBV2	-	-	TGTGCCAGCAGTAACCACGATTGGAGGGGCTATGGCTACACCTTC	CASSNHDWRGYGYTF
TRBJ1-1	TRBV7-9	-	-	TGTGCCAGCAGCTTAGCGGGCTCACAGGGATACACTGAAGCTTTCTTT	CASSLAGSQGYTEAFF
TRBJ2-7	TRBV30	-	TRBD2	TGTGCCTGGAGTGGGTCCAGGGTAGCGGGGGTCTCCTACGAGCAGTACTTC	CAWSGSRVAGVSYEQYF
TRBJ1-3	TRBV2	-	-	TGTGCCAGCAGTGGGGGACGGACTGGAAACACCATATATTTT	CASSGGRTGNTIYF
TRBJ2-3	TRBV3-1/TRBV3-2	few	TRBD2	TGTGCCAGCAGCCCGGGACTAGCGGGGGGGCTAATGCAGTATTTT	CASSPGLAGGLMQYF
TRBJ1-4	TRBV7-2	-	-	TGTGCCAGCAGCTTAAGTCCGGGGGGTGAAAAACTGTTTTTT	CASSLSPGGEKLFF
TRBJ2-3	TRBV7-6	-	TRBD2	TGTGCCAGCAGCGCCCGGACTAGCGGGGGTTCAGATACGCAGTATTTT	CASSARTSGGSDTQYF
TRBJ2-1	TRBV27	-	-	TGTGCCAGCAGTTTCCAGAGTAGGGGACTCTACAATGAGCAGTTCTTC	CASSFQSRGLYNEQFF
TRBJ1-2	TRBV29-1	-	-	TGCAGCGTTGTCAACAGGGCCTCTAACTATGGCTACACCTTC	CSVVNRASNYGYTF
TRBJ1-1	TRBV2	-	-	TGTGCCAGCAGGATCACAGAATTGAACACTGAAGCTTTCTTT	CASRITELNTEAFF
TRBJ2-7	TRBV6-5	-	TRBD1	TGTGCCAGCAGTACCCCGGGACAGGCCTACGAGCAGTACTTC	CASSTPGQAYEQYF
TRBJ2-2	TRBV7-3	-	-	TGTGCCAGCAGCTTAAATGTCGGGGAGCTGTTTTTT	CASSLNVGELFF
TRBJ1-1	TRBV18	-	-	TGTGCCAGCTCACCAGATCGGGGGCGATCTGAAGCTTTCTTT	CASSPDRGRSEAFF
TRBJ2-7	TRBV5-1	-	TRBD1	TGCGCCAGCAGCTCTCCAGGGGGTACGTACTCCTACGAGCAGTACTTC	CASSSPGGTYSYEQYF
TRBJ2-2	TRBV11-3	-	-	TGTGCCAGCAGCCCTAGTGGGGGACACGGGGAGCTGTTTTTT	CASSPSGGHGELFF
TRBJ1-3	TRBV28	-	TRBD1	TGTGCCAGCAGGACGTTAGACAGGGCGTCCGGAAACACCATATATTTT	CASRTLDRASGNTIYF
TRBJ2-3	TRBV10-2	-	TRBD1	TGCGCCAGCAGTGTTACAGGGGATTACACAGATACGCAGTATTTT	CASSVTGDYTDTQYF
TRBJ2-3	TRBV5-1	once	-	TGCGCCAGCGGGGGAAGGGGGGCGACGGGAGATACGCAGTATTTT	CASGGRGATGDTQYF
TRBJ2-5	TRBV9	-	-	TGTGCCAGCAGCGTAGAACGGGGCGTCGGGCAAGAGACCCAGTACTTC	CASSVERGVGQETQYF
TRBJ1-1	TRBV3-1/TRBV3-2	-	-	TGTGCCAGCAGCCGACGGGGTTCGGGGGGGTCCACTGAAGCTTTCTTT	CASSRRGSGGSTEAFF
TRBJ1-5	TRBV6-2/TRBV6-3	-	-	TGTGCCAGCAGTTACGCCAGAAGCAATCAGCCCCAGCATTTT	CASSYARSNQPQHF
TRBJ2-7	TRBV9	-	-	TGTGCCAGCAGCGCCACCCATAGGGGGGCAGGGGACGAGCAGTACTTC	CASSATHRGAGDEQYF
TRBJ2-7	TRBV18	-	-	TGTGCCAGCTCACCACAGGGGGGCGAGCAGTACTTC	CASSPQGGEQYF
TRBJ1-1	TRBV7-2	-	-	TGTGCCAGCAGCTTAAGCGCAAACACTGAAGCTTTCTTT	CASSLSANTEAFF
TRBJ1-5	TRBV18	few	TRBD1	TGTGCCACCGCAGGGGGTAGCGATCAGCCCCAGCATTTT	CATAGGSDQPQHF
TRBJ1-2	TRBV7-2	-	-	TGTGCCAGCAGCTCAGGTTATGGCTACACCTTC	CASSSGYGYTF
TRBJ2-1	TRBV12-2	-	-	TGTGCAAGTCTCCCCACTAGCGGGGCGACCTACAATGAGCAGTTCTTC	CASLPTSGATYNEQFF
TRBJ2-2	TRBV9	once	-	TGTGCCAGCAGCTTAAGACGTGCCGCGAACACCGGGGAGCTGTTTTTT	CASSLRRAANTGELFF
TRBJ2-1	TRBV21-1	-	-	TGTGCCAGCAGCCCCACCGGGACAGGGGGGTGGGATGAGCAGTTCTTC	CASSPTGTGGWDEQFF
TRBJ1-2	TRBV5-5	-	-	TGTGCCAGCAGCTTGAGGTTCGGGGACGGCGTTCCCTATGGCTACACCTTC	CASSLRFGDGVPYGYTF
TRBJ1-2	TRBV11-2	-	-	TGTGCCAGCAGCTTAGGAGGTGGCTACACCTTC	CASSLGGGYTF
TRBJ2-1	TRBV12-3/TRBV12-4	-	-	TGTGCCAGCAGTAATACACAGGGCAATGAGCAGTTCTTC	CASSNTQGNEQFF
TRBJ1-6	TRBV2	-	-	TGTGCCAGCAATATTAGGGGTTTTAATTCACCCCTCCACTTT	CASNIRGFNSPLHF
TRBJ2-7	TRBV11-2	-	TRBD1	TGTGCCAGCAGCTCCGGGACAGGGGTTCCCCAGCAGTACTTC	CASSSGTGVPQQYF
TRBJ2-3	TRBV30	-	TRBD2	TGTGCCTGGAGTGTGGGTCTAGCGGGGGCTCGAGATACGCAGTATTTT	CAWSVGLAGARDTQYF